The 4 T cell receptor beta chains reported below all come from one sample, sequenced in a study of radiotherapy plus CTLA-4 blockade in lung cancer. Assay: immunoSEQ multiplex PCR; the TCRdb copy retains only in-frame clones and omits some. Of roughly 44,000 clones listed, roughly 90% are singletons. This specimen was peripheral blood, taken from a patient treated with radiotherapy plus ipilimumab. These receptors originate from a human donor with non-small cell lung cancer whose response to radiotherapy plus ipilimumab could not be evaluated.

V and J are TRBV7-9 and TRBJ2-6, with TRBD1 identical over 9 bases. Trimming cost V 6 bases and J 10 bases; bases outside gene matches: 4. CDR1 and CDR2 from the germline V gene are SEHNR and FQNEAQ (reference sequence). This CDR3 contains 13 residues. The CDR3 DNA is TGTGCCAGCAGAATCGGGACAGGGAACGTCCTGACTTTC. Translated: CASRIGTGNVLTF.

This clone occurred a few times. The chain joins TRBV4-1 to TRBJ2-2; 8 bases map to TRBD2. The germline V gene encodes CDR1 MGHRA and CDR2 YSYEKL. The CDR3 is 15 amino acids. Losses at the gene ends were 4 bases for V and 0 bases for J; bases not matched to a gene: 1. The CDR3 coding sequence is TGCGCCAGCAGCCCGGGACTAGCGAACACCGGGGAGCTGTTTTTT. This gives the protein CASSPGLANTGELFF.

V usage is TRBV29-1 and J usage is TRBJ2-3; the D is unclear. Deletions cut 0 bases from V and 3 bases from J, with 10 bases between. The CDR3 is 14 residues long. CDR1 SQVTM and CDR2 ANQGSEA come from the germline V gene. Here the CDR3 reads CSVEDLYLTDTQYF. CDR3 coding DNA: TGCAGCGTTGAAGACCTATACCTAACAGATACGCAGTATTTT.

The chain links TRBV5-4 to TRBJ2-5; 11 bases are shared with TRBD1. Losses at the gene ends were 4 bases for V and 7 bases for J; bases not matched to a gene: 3. This CDR3 spans 13 amino acids. Germline V gene data show CDR1 as SGHNT and CDR2 as YYREEE (reference sequence). For the CDR3, the DNA is TGTGCCAGCAGCCGGGACAGGGGGGGGACCCAGTACTTC. Translation: CASSRDRGGTQYF.